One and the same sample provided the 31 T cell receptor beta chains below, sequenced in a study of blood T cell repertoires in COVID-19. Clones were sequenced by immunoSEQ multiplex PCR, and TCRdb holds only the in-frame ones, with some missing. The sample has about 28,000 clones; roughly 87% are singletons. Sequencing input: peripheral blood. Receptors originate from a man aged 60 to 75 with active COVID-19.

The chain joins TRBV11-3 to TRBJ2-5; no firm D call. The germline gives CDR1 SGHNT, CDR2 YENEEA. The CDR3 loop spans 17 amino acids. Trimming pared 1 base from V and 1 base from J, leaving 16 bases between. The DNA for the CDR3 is TGTGCCAGCAGCTTAGGTCTCCTGGCAGATGCCCAAGAGACCCAGTACTTC. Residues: CASSLGLLADAQETQYF.

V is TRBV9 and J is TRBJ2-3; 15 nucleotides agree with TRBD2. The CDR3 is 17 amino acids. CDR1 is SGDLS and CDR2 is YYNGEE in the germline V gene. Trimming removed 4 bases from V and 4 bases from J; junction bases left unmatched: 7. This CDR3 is CASSTGLAGGRADTQYF. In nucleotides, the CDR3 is TGTGCCAGCAGCACGGGACTAGCGGGGGGCCGGGCAGATACGCAGTATTTT.

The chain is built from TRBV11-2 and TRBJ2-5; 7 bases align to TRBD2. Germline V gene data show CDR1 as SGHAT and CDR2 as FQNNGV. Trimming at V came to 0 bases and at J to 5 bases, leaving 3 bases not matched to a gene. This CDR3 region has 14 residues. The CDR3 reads CASSLDSGWETQYF. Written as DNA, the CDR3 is TGTGCCAGCAGCTTAGATAGCGGGTGGGAGACCCAGTACTTC.

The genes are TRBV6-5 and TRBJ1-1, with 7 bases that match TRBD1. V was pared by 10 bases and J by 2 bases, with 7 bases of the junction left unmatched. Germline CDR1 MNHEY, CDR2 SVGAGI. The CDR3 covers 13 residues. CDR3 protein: CAIRGTVNTEAFF. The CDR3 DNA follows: TGTGCCATCCGTGGGACAGTTAACACTGAAGCTTTCTTT.

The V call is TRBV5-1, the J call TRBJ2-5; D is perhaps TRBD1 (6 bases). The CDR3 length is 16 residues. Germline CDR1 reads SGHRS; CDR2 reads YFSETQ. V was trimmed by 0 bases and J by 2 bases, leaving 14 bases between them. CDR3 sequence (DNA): TGCGCCAGCAGCTTGGCTGGCAGGGGCAATCAAGAGACCCAGTACTTC. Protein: CASSLAGRGNQETQYF.

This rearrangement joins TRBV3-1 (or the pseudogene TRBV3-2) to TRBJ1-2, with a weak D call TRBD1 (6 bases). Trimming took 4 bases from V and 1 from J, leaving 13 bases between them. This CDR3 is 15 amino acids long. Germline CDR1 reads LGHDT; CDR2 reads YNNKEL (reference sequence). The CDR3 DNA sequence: TGTGCCAGCAGCCGGACAGCCAACAATAACTATGGCTACACCTTC. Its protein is CASSRTANNNYGYTF.

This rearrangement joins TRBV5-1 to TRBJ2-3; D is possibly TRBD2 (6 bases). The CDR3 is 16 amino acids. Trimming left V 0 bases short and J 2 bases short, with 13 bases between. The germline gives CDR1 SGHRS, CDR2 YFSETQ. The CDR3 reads CASSLEAGTFTDTQYF. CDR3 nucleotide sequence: TGCGCCAGCAGCTTGGAGGCAGGGACTTTCACAGATACGCAGTATTTT.

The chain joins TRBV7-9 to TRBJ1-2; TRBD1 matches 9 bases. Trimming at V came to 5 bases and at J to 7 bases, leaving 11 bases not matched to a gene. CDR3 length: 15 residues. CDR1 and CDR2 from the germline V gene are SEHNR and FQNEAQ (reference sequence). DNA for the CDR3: TGTGCCAGCAGCCCCCGCGGACAGGGGCAGCTTGGCTACACCTTC. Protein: CASSPRGQGQLGYTF.

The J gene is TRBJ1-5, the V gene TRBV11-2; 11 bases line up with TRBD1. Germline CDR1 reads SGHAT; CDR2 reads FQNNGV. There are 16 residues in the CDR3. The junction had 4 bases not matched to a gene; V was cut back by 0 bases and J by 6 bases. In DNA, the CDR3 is TGTGCCAGCAGCTTAGATCGTGGACAGGGGGCTCAGCCCCAGCATTTT. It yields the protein CASSLDRGQGAQPQHF.

The CDR3 region has the DNA TGCGCCAGCAGCTTTGATCCGGGGGGGTACACTGAAGCTTTCTTT. It yields the protein CASSFDPGGYTEAFF. The chain combines TRBV5-1 with TRBJ1-1, with a possible D match to TRBD1 (5 bases). The CDR3 totals 15 residues. The V end lost 2 bases, the J end lost 3 bases, and 14 bases lay between the germline ends. Looked up from germline, CDR1 is SGHRS and CDR2 is YFSETQ.

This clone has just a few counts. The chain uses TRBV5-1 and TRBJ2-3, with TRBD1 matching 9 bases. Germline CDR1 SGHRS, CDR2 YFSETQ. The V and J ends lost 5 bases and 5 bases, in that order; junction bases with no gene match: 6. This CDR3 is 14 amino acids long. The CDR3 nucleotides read TGCGCCAGCAGGTTACAGGGGGCGCAAGATACGCAGTATTTT. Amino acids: CASRLQGAQDTQYF.

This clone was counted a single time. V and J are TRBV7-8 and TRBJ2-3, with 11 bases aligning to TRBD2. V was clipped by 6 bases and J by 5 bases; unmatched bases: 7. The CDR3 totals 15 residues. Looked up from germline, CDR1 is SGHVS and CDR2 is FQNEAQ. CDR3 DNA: TGTGCCAGCAGTTCAATAGCGGGGGGGGTAGATACGCAGTATTTT. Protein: CASSSIAGGVDTQYF. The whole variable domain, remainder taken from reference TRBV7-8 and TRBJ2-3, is GAGVSQSPRYKVAKRGQDVALRCDPISGHVSLFWYQQALGQGPEFLTYFQNEAQLDKSGLPSDRFFAERPEGSVSTLKIQRTQQEDSAVYLCASSSIAGGVDTQYFGPGTRLTVL.

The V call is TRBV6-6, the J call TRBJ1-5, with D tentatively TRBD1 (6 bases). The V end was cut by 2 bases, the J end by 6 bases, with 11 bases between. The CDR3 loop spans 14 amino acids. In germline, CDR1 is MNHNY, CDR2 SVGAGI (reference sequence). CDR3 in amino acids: CASSYVRGGQPQHF. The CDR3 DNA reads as TGTGCCAGCAGTTACGTCAGGGGCGGTCAGCCCCAGCATTTT.

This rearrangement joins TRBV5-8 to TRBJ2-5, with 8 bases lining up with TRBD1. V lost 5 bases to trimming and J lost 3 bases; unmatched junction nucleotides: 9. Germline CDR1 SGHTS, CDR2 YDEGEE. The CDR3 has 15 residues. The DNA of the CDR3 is TGTGCCAGCAGTCAGGGACAGGTAAACGAAGAGACCCAGTACTTC. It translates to CASSQGQVNEETQYF. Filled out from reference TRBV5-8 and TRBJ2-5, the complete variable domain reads EAGVTQSPTHLIKTRGQQATLRCSPISGHTSVYWYQQALGLGLQFLLWYDEGEERNRGNFPPRFSGRQFPNYSSELNVNALELEDSALYLCASSQGQVNEETQYFGPGTRLLVL.

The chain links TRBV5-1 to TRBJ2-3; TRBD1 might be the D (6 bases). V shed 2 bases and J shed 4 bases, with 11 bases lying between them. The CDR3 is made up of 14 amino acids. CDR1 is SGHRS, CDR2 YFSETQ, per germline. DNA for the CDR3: TGCGCCAGCAGCTTCGGTGGGGGCCCAGATACGCAGTATTTT. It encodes CASSFGGGPDTQYF.

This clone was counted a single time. The CDR3 coding sequence is TGTGCCAGCAGTGACAGAGGACAGGGCGACATTCAGTACTTC. It specifies CASSDRGQGDIQYF. The rearrangement uses TRBV6-1 and TRBJ2-4; TRBD1 aligns across 8 bases. The germline CDR1 and CDR2 sequences are MNHNS and SASEGT. The CDR3 contains 14 residues. Trimming cost V 3 bases and J 8 bases; bases outside gene matches: 6.

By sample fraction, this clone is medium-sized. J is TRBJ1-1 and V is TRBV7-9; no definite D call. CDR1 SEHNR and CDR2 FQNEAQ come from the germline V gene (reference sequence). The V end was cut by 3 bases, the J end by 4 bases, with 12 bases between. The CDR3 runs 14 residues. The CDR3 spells CASSLGDPGTEAFF. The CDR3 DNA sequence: TGTGCCAGCAGCTTGGGAGATCCGGGCACTGAAGCTTTCTTT.

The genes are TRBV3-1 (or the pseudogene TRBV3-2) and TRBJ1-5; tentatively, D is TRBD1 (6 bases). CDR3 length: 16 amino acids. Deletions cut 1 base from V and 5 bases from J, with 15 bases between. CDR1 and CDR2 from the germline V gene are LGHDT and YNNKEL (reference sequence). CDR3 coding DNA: TGTGCCAGCAGCCAAGGAGGGGGACGTCCCCATCAGCCCCAGCATTTT. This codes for CASSQGGGRPHQPQHF.

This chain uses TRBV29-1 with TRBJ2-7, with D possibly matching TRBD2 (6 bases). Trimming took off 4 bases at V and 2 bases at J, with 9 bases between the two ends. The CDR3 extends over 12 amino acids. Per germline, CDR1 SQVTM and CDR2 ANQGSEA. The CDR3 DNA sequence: TGCAGCGTTGTGTGGGGGGCCTACGAGCAGTACTTC. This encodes CSVVWGAYEQYF.

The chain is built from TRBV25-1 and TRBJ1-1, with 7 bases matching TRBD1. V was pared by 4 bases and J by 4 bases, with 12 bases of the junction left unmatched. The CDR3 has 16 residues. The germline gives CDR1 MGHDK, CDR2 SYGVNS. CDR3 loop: CASSGGSTGVGTEAFF. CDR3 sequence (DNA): TGTGCCAGCAGTGGGGGGTCCACAGGGGTGGGCACTGAAGCTTTCTTT.

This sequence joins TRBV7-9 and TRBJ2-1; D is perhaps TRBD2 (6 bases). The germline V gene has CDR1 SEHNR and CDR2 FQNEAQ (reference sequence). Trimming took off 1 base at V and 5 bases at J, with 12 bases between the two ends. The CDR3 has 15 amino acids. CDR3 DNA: TGTGCCAGCAGCTTAGGGTCAGGGAGGCACAATGAGCAGTTCTTC. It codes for CASSLGSGRHNEQFF.

The CDR3 reads CASSLSGTGALRSSYEQYF. The CDR3 nucleotides are TGTGCCAGCAGTCTCTCCGGGACAGGGGCGTTAAGGAGCTCCTACGAGCAGTACTTC. This sequence joins TRBV27 and TRBJ2-7; 10 positions match TRBD1. Trimming cost V 5 bases and J 0 bases; bases outside gene matches: 16. CDR1 and CDR2 from the germline V gene are MNHEY and SMNVEV (reference sequence). This CDR3 has 19 residues.

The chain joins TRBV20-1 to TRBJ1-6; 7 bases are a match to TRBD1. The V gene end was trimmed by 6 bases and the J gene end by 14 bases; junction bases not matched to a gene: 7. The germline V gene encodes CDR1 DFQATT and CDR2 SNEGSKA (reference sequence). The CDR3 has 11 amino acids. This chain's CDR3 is CSALRQGTLHF. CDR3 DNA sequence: TGCAGTGCCCTACGACAGGGAACCCTCCACTTT.

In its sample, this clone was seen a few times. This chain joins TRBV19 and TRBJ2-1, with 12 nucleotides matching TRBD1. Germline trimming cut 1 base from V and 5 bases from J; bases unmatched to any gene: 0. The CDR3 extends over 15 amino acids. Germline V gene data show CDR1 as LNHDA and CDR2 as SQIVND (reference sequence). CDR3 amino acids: CASSIGDRGHNEQFF. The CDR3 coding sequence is TGTGCCAGTAGTATAGGGGACAGGGGGCACAATGAGCAGTTCTTC.

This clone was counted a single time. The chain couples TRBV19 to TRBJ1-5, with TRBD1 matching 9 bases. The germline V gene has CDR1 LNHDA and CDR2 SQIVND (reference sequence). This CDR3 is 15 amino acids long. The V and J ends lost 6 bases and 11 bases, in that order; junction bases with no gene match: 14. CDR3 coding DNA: TGTGCCAGTAGGTCCAGTCCGGGACAGGGAATGGCCCAGCATTTT. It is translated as CASRSSPGQGMAQHF.

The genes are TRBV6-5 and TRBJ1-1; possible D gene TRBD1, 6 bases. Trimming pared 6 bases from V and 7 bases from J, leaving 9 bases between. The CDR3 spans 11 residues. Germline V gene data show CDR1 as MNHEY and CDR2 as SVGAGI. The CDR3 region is CASRGQIEAFF. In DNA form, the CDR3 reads TGTGCCAGCAGGGGACAAATTGAAGCTTTCTTT.

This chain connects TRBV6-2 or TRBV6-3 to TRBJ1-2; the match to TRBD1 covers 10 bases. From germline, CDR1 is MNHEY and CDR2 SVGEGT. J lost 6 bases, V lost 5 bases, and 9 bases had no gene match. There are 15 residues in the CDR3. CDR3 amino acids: CASSAGGTGDHGYTF. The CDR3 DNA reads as TGTGCCAGCAGTGCCGGCGGGACAGGGGATCATGGCTACACCTTC.

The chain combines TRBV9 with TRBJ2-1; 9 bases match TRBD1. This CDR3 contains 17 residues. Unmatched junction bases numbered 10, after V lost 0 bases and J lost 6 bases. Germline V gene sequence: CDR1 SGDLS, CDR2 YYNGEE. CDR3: CASSVGAGTGKFNEQFF. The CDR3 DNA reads TGTGCCAGCAGCGTAGGGGCGGGGACAGGGAAGTTCAATGAGCAGTTCTTC.

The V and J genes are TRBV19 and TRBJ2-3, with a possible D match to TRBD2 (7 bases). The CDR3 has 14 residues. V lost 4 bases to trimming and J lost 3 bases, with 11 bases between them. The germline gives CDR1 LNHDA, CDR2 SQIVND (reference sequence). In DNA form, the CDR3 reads TGTGCCAGTAGTAAGGGAGGGGGAACAGATACGCAGTATTTT. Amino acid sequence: CASSKGGGTDTQYF.

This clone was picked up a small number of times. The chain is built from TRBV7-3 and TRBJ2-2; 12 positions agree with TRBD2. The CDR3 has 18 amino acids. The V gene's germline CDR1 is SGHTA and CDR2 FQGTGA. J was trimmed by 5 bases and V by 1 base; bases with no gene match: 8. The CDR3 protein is CASSLNPLAGGLTGELFF. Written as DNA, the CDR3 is TGTGCCAGCAGCTTAAACCCCCTAGCGGGGGGGCTGACCGGGGAGCTGTTTTTT.

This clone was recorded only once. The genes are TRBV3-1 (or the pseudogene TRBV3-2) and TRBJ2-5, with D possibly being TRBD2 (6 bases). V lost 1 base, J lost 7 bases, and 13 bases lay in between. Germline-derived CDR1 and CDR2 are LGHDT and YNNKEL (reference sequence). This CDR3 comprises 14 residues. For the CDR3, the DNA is TGTGCCAGCAGCCAAGGCGGGACCCAGGGGACCCAGTACTTC. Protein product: CASSQGGTQGTQYF.